This TCR beta chain is drawn from a study of cytomegalovirus exposure and HLA in healthy donors. For this clone: Its antigen is unidentified.

The study's findings and limits: Most of the CMV-associated TCR beta chains (in a later analysis) appeared to be HLA-restricted. Reports indicate that TCR beta sequences accurately predicted the HLA-A and HLA-B alleles of most subjects. Researchers left out some V segments, among them TRBV6-2 and TRBV6-3, as indistinguishable.

13 Jbeta primers and 60 Vbeta primers were used for the PCR. Clones were sequenced by immunoSEQ multiplex PCR, and TCRdb holds only the in-frame ones, with some missing. This table holds roughly 100,000 clones, roughly 80% found once. The CDR3 is 14 amino acids. CDR1 SSHAT and CDR2 FNYEAQ come from the germline V gene (reference sequence). The ends lost 3 bases at V and 5 bases at J; junction bases unmatched: 5. These donors counted as nominally healthy when sampled, but unrecorded immune exposures were likely. The sequence derives from a man aged 55 to 70 in good health and CMV-seronegative. Sequenced input: PBMCs. V is TRBV7-7 and J is TRBJ2-5, with 8 bases matching TRBD2. The CDR3 spells CASSFGGAGETQYF. The CDR3 DNA reads as TGTGCCAGCAGCTTCGGGGGGGCCGGGGAGACCCAGTACTTC. The full variable domain, with the rest looked up from reference TRBV7-7 and TRBJ2-5, is GAGVSQSPRYKVTKRGQDVTLRCDPISSHATLYWYQQALGQGPEFLTYFNYEAQPDKSGLPSDRFSAERPEGSISTLTIQRTEQRDSAMYRCASSFGGAGETQYFGPGTRLLVL.